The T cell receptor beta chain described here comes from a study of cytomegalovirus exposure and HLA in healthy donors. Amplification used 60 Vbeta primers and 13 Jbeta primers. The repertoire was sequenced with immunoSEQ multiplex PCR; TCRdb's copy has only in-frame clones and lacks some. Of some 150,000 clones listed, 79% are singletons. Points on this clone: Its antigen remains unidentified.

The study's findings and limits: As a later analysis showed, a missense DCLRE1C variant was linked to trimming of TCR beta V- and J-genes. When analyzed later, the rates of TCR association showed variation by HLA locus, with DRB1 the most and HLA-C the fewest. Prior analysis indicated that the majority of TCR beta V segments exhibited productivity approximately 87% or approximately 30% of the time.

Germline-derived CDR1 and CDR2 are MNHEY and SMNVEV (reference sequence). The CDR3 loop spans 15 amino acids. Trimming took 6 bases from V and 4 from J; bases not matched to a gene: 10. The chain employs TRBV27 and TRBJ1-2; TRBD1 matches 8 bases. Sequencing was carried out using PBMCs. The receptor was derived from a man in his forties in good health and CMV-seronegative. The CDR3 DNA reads TGTGCCAGCAGACCGGACAGGGCTGGATTCTATGGCTACACCTTC. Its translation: CASRPDRAGFYGYTF.